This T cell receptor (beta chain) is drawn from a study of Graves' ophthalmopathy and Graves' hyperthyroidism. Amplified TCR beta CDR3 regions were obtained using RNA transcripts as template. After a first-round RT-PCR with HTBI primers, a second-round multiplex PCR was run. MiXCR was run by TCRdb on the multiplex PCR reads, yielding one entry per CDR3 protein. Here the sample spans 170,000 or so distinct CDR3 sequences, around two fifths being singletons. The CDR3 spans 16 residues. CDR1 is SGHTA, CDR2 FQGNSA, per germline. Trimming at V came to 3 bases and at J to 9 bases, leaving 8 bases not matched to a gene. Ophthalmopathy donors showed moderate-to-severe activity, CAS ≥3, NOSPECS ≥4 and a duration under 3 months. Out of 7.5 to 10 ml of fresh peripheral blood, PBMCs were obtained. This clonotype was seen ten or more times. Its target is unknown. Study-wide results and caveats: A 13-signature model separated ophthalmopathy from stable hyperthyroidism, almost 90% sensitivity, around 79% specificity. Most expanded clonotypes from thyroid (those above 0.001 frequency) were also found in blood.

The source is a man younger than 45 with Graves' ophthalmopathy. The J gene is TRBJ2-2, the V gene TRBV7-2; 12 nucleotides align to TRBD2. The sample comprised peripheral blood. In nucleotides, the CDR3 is TGTGCCAGCAGCTTCTCGACTAGCGGGAGTATCAGGGAGCTGTTTTTT. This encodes CASSFSTSGSIRELFF.